The 27 T cell receptor beta chains listed next were all sequenced from one sample in a study of blood T cell repertoires in COVID-19. Data came from immunoSEQ multiplex PCR; TCRdb stores just in-frame clones and leaves some out. The sample includes under 100,000 clones, roughly nine tenths of them seen just once. Source material: peripheral blood. The source of these receptors is a male donor with acute or convalescent COVID-19.

CDR3 region: CASSQGRGAPHRFF. CDR3 nucleotides: TGTGCCAGCAGCCAAGGGCGGGGGGCACCGCATAGGTTCTTC. The chain links TRBV3-1 (or the pseudogene TRBV3-2) to TRBJ2-1; 8 nucleotides agree with TRBD2. The CDR3 has 14 amino acids. Germline V lookup: CDR1 LGHDT, CDR2 YNNKEL (reference sequence). The junction had 11 bases not matched to a gene; V was cut back by 1 base and J by 15 bases.

The chain has TRBV11-2 and TRBJ1-1; D uncertain. Germline CDR1 reads SGHAT; CDR2 reads FQNNGV. The CDR3 runs 14 residues. Trimming stripped 1 base from V and 3 bases from J, with 9 bases between. CDR3 bases: TGTGCCAGCAGCTTAGTGCGGGGAGACACTGAAGCTTTCTTT. This codes for CASSLVRGDTEAFF.

The chain employs TRBV5-1 and TRBJ2-3; D is possibly TRBD1 (6 bases). CDR3 length equals 16 residues. CDR1 SGHRS and CDR2 YFSETQ come from the germline V gene. V lost 4 bases, J lost 0 bases, and 15 bases lay in between. CDR3 DNA sequence: TGCGCCAGCAGCGTCGGCAGGGACACTAGCACAGATACGCAGTATTTT. It translates to CASSVGRDTSTDTQYF.

The V call is TRBV6-5, the J call TRBJ2-2, with TRBD1 identical over 9 bases. There are 14 residues in the CDR3. The V segment lost 11 bases and the J segment 7 bases; nucleotides outside the gene matches: 11. From germline, CDR1 is MNHEY and CDR2 SVGAGI. The CDR3 DNA reads as TGTGCCGGGTCCCGGGACAGGGATCACGGGGAGCTGTTTTTT. It specifies CAGSRDRDHGELFF.

This rearrangement joins TRBV4-1 to TRBJ1-1; unclear D gene. CDR3 length equals 14 residues. The V gene lost 0 bases and the J gene lost 8 bases, with 13 bases spanning the gap. Looked up from germline, CDR1 is MGHRA and CDR2 is YSYEKL. In DNA, the CDR3 is TGCGCCAGCAGCCAAGATCAGCTGGAGGAGGAAGCTTTCTTT. Its translation: CASSQDQLEEEAFF.

V is TRBV5-4 and J is TRBJ2-5; 7 bases map to TRBD1. V lost 0 bases, J lost 9 bases, and 14 bases stayed unmatched. The CDR3 has 16 residues. CDR1 is SGHNT and CDR2 is YYREEE in the germline V gene (reference sequence). CDR3: CASSLVGGGHKEAQYF. The CDR3 DNA sequence: TGTGCCAGCAGCTTGGTAGGGGGCGGACATAAGGAGGCCCAGTACTTC.

The rearrangement joins TRBV12-3 or TRBV12-4 to TRBJ2-3, with TRBD1 identical over 7 bases. V was clipped by 8 bases and J by 2 bases; unmatched bases: 4. The CDR3 is made up of 13 amino acids. The CDR3 reads CASGQDHTDTQYF. The CDR3 DNA is TGTGCCAGCGGACAGGACCACACAGATACGCAGTATTTT.

The table lists this clone with a count of one. The V gene is TRBV19, the J gene TRBJ1-4, with D perhaps matching TRBD1 (5 bases). The germline V and J ends were trimmed by 3 bases and 6 bases, with 11 bases remaining between them. Germline lookup yields CDR1 LNHDA and CDR2 SQIVND (reference sequence). The CDR3 covers 14 residues. CDR3 sequence: CASSIRGGDEKLFF. Written as DNA, the CDR3 is TGTGCCAGTAGTATTAGGGGAGGAGATGAAAAACTGTTTTTT.

This chain joins TRBV19 and TRBJ2-3; the D is unclear. This CDR3 has 15 residues. The germline V gene has CDR1 LNHDA and CDR2 SQIVND (reference sequence). V gave up 4 bases and J gave up 0 bases, with 11 bases separating them. Here the CDR3 reads CASSNGPQSTDTQYF. In DNA form, the CDR3 reads TGTGCCAGTAGTAATGGGCCCCAGAGCACAGATACGCAGTATTTT.

Remarks on this clone: A read error may produce the germline difference seen at one junction end. The chain employs TRBV7-7 and TRBJ2-1; 8 positions agree with TRBD2. The CDR3 is 19 amino acids. The germline gives CDR1 SSHAT, CDR2 FNYEAQ (reference sequence). The CDR3 DNA is TGTGCTAGCAGCTTAAAGAGGCTAGGTAAGCGGGGGATCTACAATGAGCAGTTCTTC. Encoded protein: CASSLKRLGKRGIYNEQFF.

The chain recombines TRBV12-3 or TRBV12-4 with TRBJ1-6; D gene ambiguous. The germline V and J ends were trimmed by 5 bases and 8 bases, with 10 bases remaining between them. This CDR3 region has 13 residues. CDR3 bases: TGTGCCAGCAGTCCCCGAGGGTATTCACCCCTCCACTTT. As protein: CASSPRGYSPLHF.

The V and J genes are TRBV7-8 and TRBJ2-5; TRBD2 might be the D (5 bases). The germline V and J ends were trimmed by 5 bases and 10 bases, with 23 bases remaining between them. This CDR3 has 15 residues. Germline V CDR1 and CDR2: SGHVS, FQNEAQ. The CDR3 DNA sequence: TGTGCCAGCAGCCCTCGGGTCCGGGGTACGGAGGACCAGTACTTC. Protein sequence: CASSPRVRGTEDQYF.

The V and J genes are TRBV5-6 and TRBJ1-5, with 10 nucleotides matching TRBD1. The CDR3 is made up of 14 amino acids. V lost 5 bases to trimming and J lost 7 bases; unmatched junction nucleotides: 6. Germline V lookup: CDR1 SGHDT, CDR2 YYEEEE. CDR3 loop: CASSPGTGDQPQHF. The CDR3 coding sequence is TGTGCCAGCAGTCCCGGGACAGGGGACCAGCCCCAGCATTTT.

V and J are TRBV5-1 and TRBJ1-2; 9 bases are shared with TRBD1. Germline V CDR1 and CDR2: SGHRS, YFSETQ. The CDR3 runs to 16 residues. The V segment lost 0 bases and the J segment 6 bases; nucleotides outside the gene matches: 9. The CDR3 nucleotides read TGCGCCAGCAGCTTGGTCGGCGGACAGGGGTCTAATGGCTACACCTTC. It translates to CASSLVGGQGSNGYTF. Variable domain in full (rest from reference TRBV5-1 and TRBJ1-2): KAGVTQTPRYLIKTRGQQVTLSCSPISGHRSVSWYQQTPGQGLQFLFEYFSETQRNKGNFPGRFSGRQFSNSRSEMNVSTLELGDSALYLCASSLVGGQGSNGYTFGSGTRLTVV.

The V gene is TRBV9, the J gene TRBJ2-7, with a weak D call TRBD2 (5 bases). CDR1 and CDR2 from the germline V gene are SGDLS and YYNGEE. Trimming removed 0 bases from V and 2 bases from J, with 12 bases in between. This CDR3 spans 15 amino acids. In DNA, the CDR3 is TGTGCCAGCAGCGTAGCCGTGGGAGCTCCCTACGAGCAGTACTTC. Translating gives CASSVAVGAPYEQYF.

The chain is built from TRBV5-4 and TRBJ1-2, with 8 bases identical to TRBD1. Germline V lookup: CDR1 SGHNT, CDR2 YYREEE (reference sequence). The CDR3 is 14 residues long. V was pared by 0 bases and J by 5 bases, with 3 bases of the junction left unmatched. CDR3 bases: TGTGCCAGCAGCTTGGAAAACAGGGGGTATGGCTACACCTTC. As protein: CASSLENRGYGYTF.

This chain uses TRBV6-6 with TRBJ2-7; 13 bases fit TRBD2. Germline lookup yields CDR1 MNHNY and CDR2 SVGAGI (reference sequence). The CDR3 sequence is 14 residues long. The V and J ends lost 5 bases and 5 bases, in that order; junction bases with no gene match: 3. The CDR3 coding sequence is TGTGCCAGCAGTCCACTAGCGGGGGGGGACGAGCAGTACTTC. Translating it yields CASSPLAGGDEQYF.

The chain joins TRBV10-3 to TRBJ2-6, with 7 nucleotides matching TRBD2. This CDR3 is built from 13 residues. With V trimmed by 9 bases and J by 2 bases, 1 base remained unmatched. Germline CDR1 reads ENHRY; CDR2 reads SYGVKD. CDR3 region: CAIGGAGANVLTF. CDR3 coding DNA: TGTGCCATTGGGGGGGCTGGGGCCAACGTCCTGACTTTC.

The J gene is TRBJ2-4, the V gene TRBV15, with D perhaps TRBD2 (5 bases). The CDR3 runs 16 residues. Trimming stripped 5 bases from V and 0 bases from J, with 14 bases between. In germline, CDR1 is LNHNV, CDR2 YYDKDF (reference sequence). The CDR3 protein is CATSAGLLLAKNIQYF. The CDR3 nucleotides are TGTGCCACCAGCGCAGGACTGCTTCTAGCCAAAAACATTCAGTACTTC.

The table lists this clone with a few counts. V and J are TRBV3-1 (or the pseudogene TRBV3-2) and TRBJ1-1; TRBD1 aligns across 10 bases. With 4 bases clipped from V and 10 bases from J, the junction kept 9 bases outside the gene matches. Germline V gene data show CDR1 as LGHDT and CDR2 as YNNKEL (reference sequence). This CDR3 has 14 amino acids. The CDR3 DNA reads TGTGCCAGCAGCCCCCCGGGACAGGGGAAGGGAGCTTTCTTT. This encodes CASSPPGQGKGAFF.

The V gene is TRBV15, the J gene TRBJ1-5; possibly TRBD1 for D (6 bases). The germline V gene has CDR1 LNHNV and CDR2 YYDKDF (reference sequence). Trimming took off 5 bases at V and 7 bases at J, with 12 bases between the two ends. The CDR3 consists of 13 residues. CDR3 DNA: TGTGCCACCAGCTTCCAAGGGGGACAGCCCCAGCATTTT. Protein: CATSFQGGQPQHF.

This sequence joins TRBV5-6 and TRBJ2-7, with a tentative D call TRBD1 (6 bases). Trimming took off 1 base at V and 0 bases at J, with 11 bases between the two ends. This CDR3 comprises 15 residues. The germline V gene has CDR1 SGHDT and CDR2 YYEEEE. CDR3 DNA: TGTGCCAGCAGCTTGCGTACAGGGAGCTCCTACGAGCAGTACTTC. Encoded protein: CASSLRTGSSYEQYF.

The J gene is TRBJ1-1, the V gene TRBV2, with TRBD1 matching 8 bases. CDR3 length: 13 amino acids. Germline V gene lookup returns CDR1 SNHLY and CDR2 FYNNEI. J gave up 4 bases and V 8 bases, and 6 bases lay outside the gene matches. CDR3 in amino acids: CASVEQGVTEAFF. The CDR3, as DNA: TGTGCCAGCGTGGAACAGGGGGTCACTGAAGCTTTCTTT.

V gene TRBV2 combines with J gene TRBJ1-6; D remains ambiguous. The length of the CDR3 is 15 residues. The V end lost 8 bases, the J end lost 4 bases, and 15 bases lay between the germline ends. Germline V gene data show CDR1 as SNHLY and CDR2 as FYNNEI. CDR3: CASRFAGRYNSPLHF. DNA for the CDR3: TGTGCCAGCCGATTCGCTGGTCGGTATAATTCACCCCTCCACTTT.

The J gene is TRBJ2-5, the V gene TRBV27; 9 bases agree with TRBD1. The CDR3 runs 15 residues. Germline loops: CDR1 MNHEY, CDR2 SMNVEV (reference sequence). The V and J ends lost 5 bases and 5 bases, in that order; junction bases with no gene match: 9. This CDR3 is CASSPRTGEEETQYF. Here the CDR3 DNA reads TGTGCCAGCAGTCCGCGGACAGGGGAGGAGGAGACCCAGTACTTC.

V usage is TRBV18 and J usage is TRBJ2-4; TRBD2 is a possible D gene (6 bases). Trimming removed 2 bases at V and 1 base at J, with 15 bases between. Germline loops: CDR1 KGHSH, CDR2 LQKENI. The CDR3 totals 17 residues. The CDR3 protein is CASSPGGAGGAKNIQYF. As DNA, the CDR3 is TGTGCCAGCTCACCAGGAGGGGCCGGGGGTGCCAAAAACATTCAGTACTTC.

The chain couples TRBV7-9 to TRBJ1-1; D is undetermined. The CDR3 is 13 residues long. Germline CDR1 and CDR2: SEHNR and FQNEAQ (reference sequence). V lost 2 bases and J 7 bases, leaving 11 bases between the germline ends. In DNA form, the CDR3 reads TGTGCCAGCAGCTTACAGGTCGACGGTGAAGCTTTCTTT. It translates to CASSLQVDGEAFF.